The T cell receptor (beta chain) described here comes from a study of cytomegalovirus exposure and HLA in healthy donors. Whole-study findings and limits: Specificity for CMV antigens was confirmed in vitro for a few of the CMV-associated chains. Cytomegalovirus association was assigned to around 150 TCR beta chains. Usually a TCR sequence was rare, but some public TCRs were found in many donors.

The protocol was immunoSEQ multiplex PCR, while the TCRdb copy is restricted to in-frame clones and leaves out a portion. This sample carries a few hundred thousand clones, 80% to 90% of them seen once, and the ten largest clones take roughly 0.8%. Only one count was recorded for this clone. Its antigen is currently unknown. Germline values: CDR1 SGHDT, CDR2 YYEEEE. V lost 0 bases to trimming and J lost 5 bases, with 15 bases between them. This CDR3 has 15 residues. Material: PBMCs. The chain has TRBV5-6 and TRBJ2-7; TRBD1 is a possible D gene (5 bases). The sequence was collected from a woman younger than 30 in good health and CMV-seronegative. CDR3 in amino acids: CASSLEGWVRDEQYF. The CDR3 nucleotides are TGTGCCAGCAGCTTGGAGGGGTGGGTCCGAGACGAGCAGTACTTC. The full variable domain, its missing parts supplied by reference TRBV5-6 and TRBJ2-7, is DAGVTQSPTHLIKTRGQQVTLRCSPKSGHDTVSWYQQALGQGPQFIFQYYEEEERQRGNFPDRFSGHQFPNYSSELNVNALLLGDSALYLCASSLEGWVRDEQYFGPGTRLTVT.